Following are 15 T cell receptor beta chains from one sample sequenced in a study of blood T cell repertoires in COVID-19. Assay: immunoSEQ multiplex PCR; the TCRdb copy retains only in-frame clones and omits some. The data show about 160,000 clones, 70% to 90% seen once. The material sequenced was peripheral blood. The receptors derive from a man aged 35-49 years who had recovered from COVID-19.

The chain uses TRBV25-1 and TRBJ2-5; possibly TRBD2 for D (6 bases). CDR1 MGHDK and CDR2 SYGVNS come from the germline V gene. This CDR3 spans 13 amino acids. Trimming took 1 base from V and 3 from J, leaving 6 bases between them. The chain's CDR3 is CASSEWGEETQYF. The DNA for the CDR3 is TGTGCCAGCAGTGAATGGGGGGAAGAGACCCAGTACTTC.

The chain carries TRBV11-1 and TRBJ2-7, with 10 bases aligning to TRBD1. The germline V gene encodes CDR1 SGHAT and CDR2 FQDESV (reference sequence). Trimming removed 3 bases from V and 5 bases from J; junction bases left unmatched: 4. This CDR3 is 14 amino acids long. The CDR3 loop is CASSFGTGVHEQYF. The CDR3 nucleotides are TGTGCCAGCAGCTTCGGGACAGGGGTCCACGAGCAGTACTTC.

This CDR3 reads CSVYLRDRGFYEQYF. The CDR3 DNA sequence: TGCAGCGTTTATCTCAGGGACAGGGGCTTTTACGAGCAGTACTTC. The chain joins TRBV29-1 to TRBJ2-7; 10 bases are shared with TRBD1. Germline values: CDR1 SQVTM, CDR2 ANQGSEA. The CDR3 is 15 residues long. The V gene end was trimmed by 5 bases and the J gene end by 4 bases; junction bases not matched to a gene: 11.

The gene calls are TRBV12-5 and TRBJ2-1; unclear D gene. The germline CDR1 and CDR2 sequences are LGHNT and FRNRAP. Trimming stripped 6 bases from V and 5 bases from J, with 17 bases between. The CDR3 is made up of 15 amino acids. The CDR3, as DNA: TGTGCTAGTGGCCTCGGGTCCAAGCAGAACAATGAGCAGTTCTTC. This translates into CASGLGSKQNNEQFF.

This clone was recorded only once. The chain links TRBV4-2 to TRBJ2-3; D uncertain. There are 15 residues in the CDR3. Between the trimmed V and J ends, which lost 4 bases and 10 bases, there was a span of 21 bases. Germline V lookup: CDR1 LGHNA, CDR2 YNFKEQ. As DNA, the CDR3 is TGTGCCAGCAGCCCCGAACTCGCGACTTTTATTGCGCAGTATTTT. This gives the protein CASSPELATFIAQYF.

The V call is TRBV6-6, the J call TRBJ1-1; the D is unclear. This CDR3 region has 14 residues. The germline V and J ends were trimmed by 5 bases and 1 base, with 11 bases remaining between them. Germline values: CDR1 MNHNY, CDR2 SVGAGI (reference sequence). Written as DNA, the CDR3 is TGTGCCAGCAGTCTACTTAGCACGAACACTGAAGCTTTCTTT. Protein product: CASSLLSTNTEAFF.

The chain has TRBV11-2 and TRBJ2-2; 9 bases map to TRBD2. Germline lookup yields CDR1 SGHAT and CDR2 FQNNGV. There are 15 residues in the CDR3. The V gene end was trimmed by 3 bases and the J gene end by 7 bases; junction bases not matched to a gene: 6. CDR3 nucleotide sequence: TGTGCCAGCAGCTTTCTAGCGGGAAGGGACGGGGAGCTGTTTTTT. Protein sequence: CASSFLAGRDGELFF.

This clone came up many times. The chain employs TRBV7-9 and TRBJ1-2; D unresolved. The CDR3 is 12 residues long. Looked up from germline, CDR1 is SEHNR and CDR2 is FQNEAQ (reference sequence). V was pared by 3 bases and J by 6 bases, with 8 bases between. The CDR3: CASSLEGNGYTF. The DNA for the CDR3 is TGTGCCAGCAGCTTGGAGGGAAATGGCTACACCTTC.

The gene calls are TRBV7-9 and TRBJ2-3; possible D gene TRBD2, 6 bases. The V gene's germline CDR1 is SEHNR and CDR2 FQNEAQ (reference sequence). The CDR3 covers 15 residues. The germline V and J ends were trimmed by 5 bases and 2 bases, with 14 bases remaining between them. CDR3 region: CASSISGRDTDTQYF. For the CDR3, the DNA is TGTGCCAGCAGCATTAGCGGTCGAGACACAGATACGCAGTATTTT.

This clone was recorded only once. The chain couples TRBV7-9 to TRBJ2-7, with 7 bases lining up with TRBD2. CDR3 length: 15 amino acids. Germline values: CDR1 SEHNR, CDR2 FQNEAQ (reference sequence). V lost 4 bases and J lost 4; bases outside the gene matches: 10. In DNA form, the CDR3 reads TGTGCCAGCAGCTCGTTAGCGGGCCGCCTTTACGAGCAGTACTTC. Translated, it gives CASSSLAGRLYEQYF.

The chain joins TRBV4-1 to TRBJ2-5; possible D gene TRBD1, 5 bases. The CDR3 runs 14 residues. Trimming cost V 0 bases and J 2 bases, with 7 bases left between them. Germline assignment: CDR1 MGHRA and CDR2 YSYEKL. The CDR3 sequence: CASSQEGQQETQYF. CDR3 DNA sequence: TGCGCCAGCAGCCAAGAAGGACAACAAGAGACCCAGTACTTC.

CDR3 sequence reads: CASSPRDRAYEQYF. The CDR3 DNA reads as TGCGCCAGCAGCCCGCGGGACAGGGCATACGAGCAGTACTTC. The chain carries TRBV4-1 and TRBJ2-7, with 9 bases aligning to TRBD1. Germline V gene sequence: CDR1 MGHRA, CDR2 YSYEKL. V lost 4 bases to trimming and J lost 4 bases; unmatched junction nucleotides: 5. The CDR3 has 14 residues.

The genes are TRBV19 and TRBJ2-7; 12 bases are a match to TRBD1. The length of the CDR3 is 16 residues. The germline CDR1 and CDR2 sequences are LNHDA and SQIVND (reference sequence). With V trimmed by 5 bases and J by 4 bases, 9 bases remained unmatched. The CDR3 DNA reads TGTGCCAGTAGTCCGGGGGGACAGGGGGCGAGATACGAGCAGTACTTC. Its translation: CASSPGGQGARYEQYF.

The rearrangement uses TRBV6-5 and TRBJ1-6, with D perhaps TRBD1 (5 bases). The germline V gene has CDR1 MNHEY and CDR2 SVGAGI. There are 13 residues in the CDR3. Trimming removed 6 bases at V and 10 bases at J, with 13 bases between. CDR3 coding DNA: TGTGCCAGCAGCCCCAGGGAAAGGTCACCCCTCCACTTT. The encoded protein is CASSPRERSPLHF.

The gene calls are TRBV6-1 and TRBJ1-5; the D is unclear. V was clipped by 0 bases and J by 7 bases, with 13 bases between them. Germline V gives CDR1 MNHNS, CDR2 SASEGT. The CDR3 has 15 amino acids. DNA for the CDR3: TGTGCCAGCAGTGAAGCGAGGGCAATCCCACAGCCCCAGCATTTT. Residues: CASSEARAIPQPQHF.